This T cell receptor (beta chain) was recorded in a study of blood T cell repertoires in COVID-19. Only in-frame clones appear in the TCRdb table, and some are missing; sequencing was by immunoSEQ multiplex PCR. This table holds around 42,000 clones, 70% to 90% found once. CDR1 and CDR2 (germline): SGHRS, YFSETQ. The ends were cut back, 5 bases at V and 0 bases at J, with 8 bases in the middle. The CDR3 runs 14 residues. V usage is TRBV5-1 and J usage is TRBJ1-4; no clear D. The receptor was derived from a man between 65 and 85 years old with acute or convalescent COVID-19. The sequenced sample consisted of peripheral blood. CDR3 region: CASSLTATNEKLFF. The DNA for the CDR3 is TGCGCCAGCAGTCTCACTGCAACTAATGAAAAACTGTTTTTT.